Sequencing of this TCR beta chain was carried out in a study of OX40 agonist ivuxolimab in advanced cancers. Across the whole study: Patient treatment consisted of intravenous ivuxolimab administration every 2 weeks at 0.01 to 10 mg/kg.

This clone was found a few times. Method: immunoSEQ multiplex PCR; TCRdb's copy keeps in-frame clones and lacks some. The data contain approximately 70,000 clones, around 89% of them singletons. CDR3 size: 16 residues. Germline CDR1 MGHRA, CDR2 YSYEKL. V was clipped by 2 bases and J by 4 bases, with 15 bases between them. The specimen comprised CD4+ or CD8+ T cells sorted from blood, sampled in a trial of the OX40 agonist ivuxolimab. This clonotype was obtained from an adult with an advanced solid tumor such as melanoma, head and neck, liver or kidney cancer. The rearrangement uses TRBV4-1 and TRBJ1-5, with D hard to call. CDR3 bases: TGCGCCAGCAGCCAATACCCGGGATTAGAAAATCAGCCCCAGCATTTT. Its translation is CASSQYPGLENQPQHF.